The next 12 T cell receptor beta chains were all read from a single sample in a study of shared clonotypes between healthy human individuals. TCRdb's table, derived via immunoSEQ multiplex PCR, lists solely in-frame clones and lacks some. In the table there are about 2.2 million clones, about 93% of which are singletons. Naive CD8 cells lacked CD45RO and underwent positive selection for CCR7, leaving out terminally differentiated effector memory CD45RA+ cells. The sample consisted of naive CD8+ T cells from PBMCs. The receptors were gathered from a young man in good health. Some clones in this sample may be carry-over from other donors' samples.

The CDR3 reads CASGTSGMSTIEQYF. The CDR3 nucleotides are TGTGCCAGCGGGACTAGCGGGATGAGTACGATTGAGCAGTACTTC. The V call is TRBV19, the J call TRBJ2-7; TRBD2 agrees at 13 bases. This CDR3 is 15 amino acids long. Germline CDR1 LNHDA, CDR2 SQIVND (reference sequence). Trimming took 9 bases from V and 7 from J; bases not matched to a gene: 12.

The chain has TRBV7-9 and TRBJ2-7; D unresolved. V was pared by 5 bases and J by 0 bases, with 17 bases between. CDR1 is SEHNR, CDR2 FQNEAQ, per germline (reference sequence). This CDR3 has 16 amino acids. The CDR3 DNA reads as TGTGCCAGCAGCCCACTGGGGTCAGGAAACTCCTACGAGCAGTACTTC. The encoded protein is CASSPLGSGNSYEQYF.

This chain uses TRBV25-1 with TRBJ1-2; no reliable D call. The CDR3 has 15 amino acids. The V end lost 1 base, the J end lost 0 bases, and 9 bases lay between the germline ends. The germline gives CDR1 MGHDK, CDR2 SYGVNS. CDR3 in amino acids: CASSESFRTNYGYTF. DNA of the CDR3: TGTGCCAGCAGTGAATCGTTCCGTACTAACTATGGCTACACCTTC.

This chain links TRBV4-1 with TRBJ1-5, with unresolved D. V was trimmed by 5 bases and J by 2 bases, leaving 10 bases between them. The CDR3 contains 14 residues. Germline V gene sequence: CDR1 MGHRA, CDR2 YSYEKL. The CDR3 is CASSKVVGNQPQHF. Here the CDR3 DNA reads TGCGCCAGCAGCAAGGTAGTGGGCAATCAGCCCCAGCATTTT.

The gene calls are TRBV9 and TRBJ2-1, with D unresolved. Germline V lookup: CDR1 SGDLS, CDR2 YYNGEE. The CDR3 length is 13 residues. V was cut by 3 bases and J by 8 bases, with 12 bases left in between. CDR3 nucleotide sequence: TGTGCCAGCAGCGGGAATCTAGGCGATGAGCAGTTCTTC. It translates to CASSGNLGDEQFF.

The chain has TRBV9 and TRBJ1-1; 7 nucleotides match TRBD1. The CDR3 has 15 amino acids. Germline V gene data show CDR1 as SGDLS and CDR2 as YYNGEE. With V trimmed by 4 bases and J by 0 bases, 6 bases remained unmatched. CDR3 in DNA: TGTGCCAGCAGCCTGGGCAGGGGGTTGAACACTGAAGCTTTCTTT. Protein product: CASSLGRGLNTEAFF.

The V and J genes are TRBV19 and TRBJ1-1, with D maybe TRBD1 (5 bases). The V end was cut by 7 bases, the J end by 5 bases, with 8 bases between. From germline, CDR1 is LNHDA and CDR2 SQIVND (reference sequence). This CDR3 contains 11 residues. CDR3 sequence reads: CASKGVTEAFF. The DNA of the CDR3 is TGTGCCAGTAAAGGGGTGACTGAAGCTTTCTTT.

CDR3 loop: CASSVPTGRAVEQYF. The CDR3 bases are TGTGCCAGCAGTGTGCCGACAGGTAGGGCGGTCGAGCAGTACTTC. The chain links TRBV2 to TRBJ2-7; possibly TRBD1 for D (6 bases). CDR1 and CDR2 (germline): SNHLY, FYNNEI. V lost 4 bases to trimming and J lost 6 bases, with 19 bases between them. The CDR3 is made up of 15 amino acids.

V is TRBV27 and J is TRBJ2-5; tentatively, D is TRBD1 or TRBD2 (6 bases each). Trimming took 7 bases from V and 5 from J, leaving 17 bases between them. This CDR3 has 14 residues. Germline V CDR1 and CDR2: MNHEY, SMNVEV (reference sequence). Here the CDR3 reads CASTPRGGLETQYF. In DNA, the CDR3 is TGTGCCAGCACCCCAAGAGGGGGGCTGGAGACCCAGTACTTC.

This clone was observed a single time. In the same sample, other DNA sequences code for this CDR3. The chain uses TRBV11-2 and TRBJ2-1; D gene unclear. The V end lost 0 bases, the J end lost 0 bases, and 6 bases lay between the germline ends. Germline CDR1 reads SGHAT; CDR2 reads FQNNGV. This CDR3 comprises 15 residues. CDR3 in DNA: TGTGCCAGCAGCTTAGATCGCGGCTCCTACAATGAGCAGTTCTTC. Its protein product is CASSLDRGSYNEQFF.

The chain is built from TRBV5-5 and TRBJ2-7; 7 nucleotides line up with TRBD1. J lost 2 bases, V lost 4 bases, and 18 bases had no gene match. Germline V gene sequence: CDR1 SGHKS, CDR2 YYEKEE (reference sequence). This CDR3 comprises 18 residues. Here the CDR3 DNA reads TGTGCCAGCAGCCCAGCGACCAAGGACAGGCGCTTACCCTACGAGCAGTACTTC. This encodes CASSPATKDRRLPYEQYF.

The genes are TRBV28 and TRBJ2-1; D is possibly TRBD1 (6 bases). CDR3 length equals 11 residues. The V end was cut by 6 bases, the J end by 12 bases, with 12 bases between. CDR1 and CDR2 from the germline V gene are MDHEN and SYDVKM. The CDR3 sequence: CASRNRERQFF. Written as DNA, the CDR3 is TGTGCCAGCAGAAACAGGGAACGGCAGTTCTTC.